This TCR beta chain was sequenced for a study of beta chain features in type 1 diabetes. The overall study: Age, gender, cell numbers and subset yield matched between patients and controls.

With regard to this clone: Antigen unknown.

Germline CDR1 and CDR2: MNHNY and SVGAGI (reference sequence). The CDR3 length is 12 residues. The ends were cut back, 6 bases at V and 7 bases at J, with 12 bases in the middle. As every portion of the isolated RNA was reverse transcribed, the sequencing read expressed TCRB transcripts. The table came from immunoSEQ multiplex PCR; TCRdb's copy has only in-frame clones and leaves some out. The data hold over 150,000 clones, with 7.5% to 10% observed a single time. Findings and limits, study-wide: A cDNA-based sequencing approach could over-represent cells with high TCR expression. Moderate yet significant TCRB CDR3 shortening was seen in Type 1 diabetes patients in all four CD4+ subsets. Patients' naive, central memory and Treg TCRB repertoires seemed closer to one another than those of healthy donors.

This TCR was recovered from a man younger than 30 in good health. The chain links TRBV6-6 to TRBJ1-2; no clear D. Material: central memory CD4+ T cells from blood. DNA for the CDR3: TGTGCCAGCAGCGAGGCGCCGGGTGGCTACACCTTC. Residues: CASSEAPGGYTF.